The following is a T cell receptor beta chain sequence with its context. The antigen remains undetermined. This CDR3 spans 13 amino acids. Germline CDR1 SGHTA, CDR2 FQGTGA. V was pared by 4 bases and J by 5 bases, with 9 bases between. Generated by immunoSEQ multiplex PCR, the TCRdb table keeps only in-frame clones and is missing some. The table includes fewer than 400,000 clones, about nine tenths detected once. This record belongs to a study of cytomegalovirus exposure and HLA in healthy donors. Study conclusions and caveats: A later analysis found first-cohort TCR clusters tended to co-occur in the 120 or so validation repertoires.

Sequenced: PBMCs. The sequence was obtained from a woman aged 18-30 years in good health and CMV-seronegative. The genes are TRBV7-3 and TRBJ2-1; no reliable D call. This CDR3 is CASSSRADNEQFF. Written as DNA, the CDR3 is TGTGCCAGCAGCTCCCGAGCCGACAATGAGCAGTTCTTC.